Below, 9 T cell receptor beta chains from the same sample are listed, as sequenced in a study of cytomegalovirus exposure and HLA in healthy donors. It was with 60 Vbeta and 13 Jbeta primers that the PCR ran. Sequencing was performed with immunoSEQ multiplex PCR; in TCRdb, only in-frame clones are kept and a portion is missing. This sample contains about 170,000 clones. Sequenced material: PBMCs. The source of these receptors is a woman younger than 35 in good health and CMV-seropositive.

V is TRBV5-1 and J is TRBJ2-1, with 9 bases lining up with TRBD1. Trimming at V came to 4 bases and at J to 6 bases, leaving 14 bases not matched to a gene. This CDR3 is 17 amino acids long. The germline V gene has CDR1 SGHRS and CDR2 YFSETQ. The CDR3 region has the DNA TGCGCCAGCAGCGTGAACTCCCGGGGACAGGGTCTCAATGAGCAGTTCTTC. It translates to CASSVNSRGQGLNEQFF.

The chain is built from TRBV11-3 and TRBJ2-7; 7 nucleotides match TRBD2. Germline-derived CDR1 and CDR2 are SGHNT and YENEEA. Trimming removed 3 bases from V and 0 bases from J; junction bases left unmatched: 2. CDR3 length: 14 amino acids. The CDR3 spells CASSLGGSSYEQYF. The CDR3 region has the DNA TGTGCCAGCAGCTTGGGGGGGAGCTCCTACGAGCAGTACTTC.

The chain joins TRBV7-9 to TRBJ1-5, with D possibly being TRBD1 (6 bases). V was pared by 1 base and J by 5 bases, with 18 bases between. Germline values: CDR1 SEHNR, CDR2 FQNEAQ (reference sequence). The CDR3 runs 17 residues. CDR3 protein: CASSLVGAGGFHQPQHF. CDR3 nucleotide sequence: TGTGCCAGCAGCTTAGTGGGGGCGGGCGGATTCCATCAGCCCCAGCATTTT.

The chain recombines TRBV9 with TRBJ1-2, with TRBD1 identical over 10 bases. The CDR3 spans 14 residues. Germline CDR1 SGDLS, CDR2 YYNGEE. Losses at the gene ends were 4 bases for V and 6 bases for J; bases not matched to a gene: 6. CDR3 bases: TGTGCCAGCAGCTTCGGGACAGGGGACAATGGCTACACCTTC. Translation: CASSFGTGDNGYTF.

The chain has TRBV10-1 and TRBJ2-1; weak D call: TRBD1 (5 bases). Trimming stripped 3 bases from V and 5 bases from J, with 5 bases between. Germline lookup yields CDR1 WNHNN and CDR2 SYGVQD (reference sequence). This CDR3 spans 12 amino acids. The CDR3 here is CASSEGDNEQFF. DNA for the CDR3: TGCGCCAGCAGTGAAGGGGACAATGAGCAGTTCTTC.

This rearrangement joins TRBV7-6 to TRBJ1-5, with D possibly TRBD1 on 5 matching bases. Trimming removed 1 base at V and 4 bases at J, with 8 bases between. CDR3 length: 14 amino acids. Germline CDR1 is SGHVS and CDR2 is FNYEAQ. The CDR3 DNA reads TGTGCCAGCAGCTTAGAACAGGAAAATCAGCCCCAGCATTTT. This encodes CASSLEQENQPQHF.

The V call is TRBV5-4, the J call TRBJ1-2; D is perhaps TRBD1 (6 bases). The CDR3 consists of 15 residues. Looked up from germline, CDR1 is SGHNT and CDR2 is YYREEE (reference sequence). V lost 3 bases to trimming and J lost 3 bases, with 15 bases between them. As DNA, the CDR3 is TGTGCCAGCAGCTCAGGGGACCGGGGCCACTATGGCTACACCTTC. Protein: CASSSGDRGHYGYTF.

V and J are TRBV5-4 and TRBJ1-1, with unresolved D. In germline, CDR1 is SGHNT, CDR2 YYREEE (reference sequence). Trimming left V 0 bases short and J 6 bases short, with 3 bases between. The CDR3 totals 11 residues. The CDR3 DNA reads as TGTGCCAGCAGCTTGGCCGCTGAAGCTTTCTTT. It specifies CASSLAAEAFF.

The V call is TRBV7-6, the J call TRBJ2-7; TRBD1 aligns across 9 bases. The CDR3 loop spans 15 amino acids. With 1 base clipped from V and 3 bases from J, the junction kept 4 bases outside the gene matches. CDR1 is SGHVS and CDR2 is FNYEAQ in the germline V gene. CDR3 nucleotides: TGTGCCAGCAGCTTAGATTCGGACAGGGGCTACGAGCAGTACTTC. This codes for CASSLDSDRGYEQYF. The full variable domain, its missing parts supplied by reference TRBV7-6 and TRBJ2-7, is GAGVSQSPRYKVTKRGQDVALRCDPISGHVSLYWYRQALGQGPEFLTYFNYEAQQDKSGLPNDRFSAERPEGSISTLTIQRTEQRDSAMYRCASSLDSDRGYEQYFGPGTRLTVT.